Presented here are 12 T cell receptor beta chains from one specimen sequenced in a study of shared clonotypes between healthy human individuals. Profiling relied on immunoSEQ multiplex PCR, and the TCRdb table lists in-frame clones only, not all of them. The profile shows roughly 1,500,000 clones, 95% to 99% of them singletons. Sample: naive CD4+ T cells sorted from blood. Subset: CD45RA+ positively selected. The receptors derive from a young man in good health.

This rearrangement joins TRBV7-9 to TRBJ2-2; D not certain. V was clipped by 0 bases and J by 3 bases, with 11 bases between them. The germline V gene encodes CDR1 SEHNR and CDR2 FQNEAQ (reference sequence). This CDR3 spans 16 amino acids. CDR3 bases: TGTGCCAGCAGCTTAGCTCCAATAGTTTACACCGGGGAGCTGTTTTTT. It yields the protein CASSLAPIVYTGELFF. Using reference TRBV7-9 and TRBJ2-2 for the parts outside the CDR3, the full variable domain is DTGVSQNPRHKITKRGQNVTFRCDPISEHNRLYWYRQTLGQGPEFLTYFQNEAQLEKSRLLSDRFSAERPKGSFSTLEIQRTEQGDSAMYLCASSLAPIVYTGELFFGEGSRLTVL.

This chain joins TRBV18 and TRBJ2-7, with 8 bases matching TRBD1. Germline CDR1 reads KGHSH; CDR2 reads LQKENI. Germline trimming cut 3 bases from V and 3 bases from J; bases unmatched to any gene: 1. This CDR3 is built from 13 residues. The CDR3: CASSPDRVYEQYF. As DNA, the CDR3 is TGTGCCAGCTCACCGGACAGGGTCTACGAGCAGTACTTC.

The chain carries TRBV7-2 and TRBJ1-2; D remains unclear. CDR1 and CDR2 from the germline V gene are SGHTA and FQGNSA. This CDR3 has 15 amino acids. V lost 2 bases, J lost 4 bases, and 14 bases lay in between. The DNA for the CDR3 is TGTGCCAGCAGCTTAAGGTCCTCGGACCTCTATGGCTACACCTTC. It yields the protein CASSLRSSDLYGYTF.

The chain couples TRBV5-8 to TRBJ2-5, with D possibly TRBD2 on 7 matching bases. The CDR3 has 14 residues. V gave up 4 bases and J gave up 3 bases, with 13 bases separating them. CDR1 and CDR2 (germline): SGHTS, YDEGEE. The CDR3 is CASSPGGLKETQYF. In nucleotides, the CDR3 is TGTGCCAGCAGCCCCGGGGGGCTTAAAGAGACCCAGTACTTC.

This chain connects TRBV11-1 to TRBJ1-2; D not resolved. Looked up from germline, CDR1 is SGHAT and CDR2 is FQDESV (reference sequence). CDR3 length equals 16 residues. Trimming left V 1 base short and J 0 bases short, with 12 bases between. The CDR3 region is CASSLDGLGSNYGYTF. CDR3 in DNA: TGTGCCAGCAGCTTAGACGGTCTTGGATCTAACTATGGCTACACCTTC.

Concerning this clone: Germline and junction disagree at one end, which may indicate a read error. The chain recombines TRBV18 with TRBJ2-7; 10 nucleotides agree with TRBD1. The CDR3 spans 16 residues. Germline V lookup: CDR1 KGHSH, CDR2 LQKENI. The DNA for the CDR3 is TGTGCCAGCTCACTCGGACGGGACAGGGGCTCCCACGAGCAGTACTTC. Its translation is CASSLGRDRGSHEQYF.

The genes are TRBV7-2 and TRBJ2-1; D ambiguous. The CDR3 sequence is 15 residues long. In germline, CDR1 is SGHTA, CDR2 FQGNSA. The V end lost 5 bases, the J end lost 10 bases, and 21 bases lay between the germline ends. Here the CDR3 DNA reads TGTGCCAGCAGCAACCCACCTGTCCCGCCGGAGGAGCAGTTCTTC. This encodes CASSNPPVPPEEQFF.

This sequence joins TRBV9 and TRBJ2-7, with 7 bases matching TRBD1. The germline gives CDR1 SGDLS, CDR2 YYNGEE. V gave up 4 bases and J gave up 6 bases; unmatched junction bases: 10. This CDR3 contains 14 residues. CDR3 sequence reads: CASSTSTGTSEQYF. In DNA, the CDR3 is TGTGCCAGCAGCACGTCGACAGGGACATCCGAGCAGTACTTC. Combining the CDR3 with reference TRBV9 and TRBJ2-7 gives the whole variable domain DSGVTQTPKHLITATGQRVTLRCSPRSGDLSVYWYQQSLDQGLQFLIQYYNGEERAKGNILERFSAQQFPDLHSELNLSSLELGDSALYFCASSTSTGTSEQYFGPGTRLTVT.

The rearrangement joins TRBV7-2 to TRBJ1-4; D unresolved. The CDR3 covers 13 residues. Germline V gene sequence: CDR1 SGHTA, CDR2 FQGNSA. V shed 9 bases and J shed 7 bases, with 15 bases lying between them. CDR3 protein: CASGGDRGEKLFF. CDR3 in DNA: TGTGCCAGTGGTGGAGACCGGGGTGAAAAACTGTTTTTT.

CDR3 protein: CASSARDLRDTEAFF. The CDR3 bases are TGTGCCAGCAGCGCCCGGGACCTAAGGGACACTGAAGCTTTCTTT. This chain links TRBV7-2 with TRBJ1-1; a possible D gene is TRBD1 (5 bases). The germline V gene has CDR1 SGHTA and CDR2 FQGNSA. The CDR3 runs 15 residues. The V and J ends lost 5 bases and 3 bases respectively, with 16 bases between them.

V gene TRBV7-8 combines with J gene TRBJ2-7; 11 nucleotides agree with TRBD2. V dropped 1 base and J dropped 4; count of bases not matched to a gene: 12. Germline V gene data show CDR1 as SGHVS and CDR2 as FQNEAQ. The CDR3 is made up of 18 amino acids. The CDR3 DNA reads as TGTGCCAGCAGCTTAGTTGTTAGCGGGAGGGCCCCAGGGTACGAGCAGTACTTC. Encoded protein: CASSLVVSGRAPGYEQYF. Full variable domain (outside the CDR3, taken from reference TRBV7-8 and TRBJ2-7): GAGVSQSPRYKVAKRGQDVALRCDPISGHVSLFWYQQALGQGPEFLTYFQNEAQLDKSGLPSDRFFAERPEGSVSTLKIQRTQQEDSAVYLCASSLVVSGRAPGYEQYFGPGTRLTVT.

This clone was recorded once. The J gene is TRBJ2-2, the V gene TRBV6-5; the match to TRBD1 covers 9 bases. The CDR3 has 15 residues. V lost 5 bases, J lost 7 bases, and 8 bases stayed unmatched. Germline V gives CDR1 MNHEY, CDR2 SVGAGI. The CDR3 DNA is TGTGCCAGCAGTGTACAGGGGGCGCTGCTCGGGGAGCTGTTTTTT. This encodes CASSVQGALLGELFF.